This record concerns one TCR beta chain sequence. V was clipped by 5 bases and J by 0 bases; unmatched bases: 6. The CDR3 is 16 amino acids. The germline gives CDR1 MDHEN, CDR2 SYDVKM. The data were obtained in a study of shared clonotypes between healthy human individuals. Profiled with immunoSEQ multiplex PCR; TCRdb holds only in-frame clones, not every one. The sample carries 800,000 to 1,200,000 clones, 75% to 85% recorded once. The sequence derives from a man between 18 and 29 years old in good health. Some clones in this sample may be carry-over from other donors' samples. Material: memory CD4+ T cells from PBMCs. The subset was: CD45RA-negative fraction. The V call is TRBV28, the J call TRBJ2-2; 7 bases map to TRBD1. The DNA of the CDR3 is TGTGCCAGCAGTACAAACAGGGGACCGAACACCGGGGAGCTGTTTTTT. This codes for CASSTNRGPNTGELFF. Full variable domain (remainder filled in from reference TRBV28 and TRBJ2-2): DVKVTQSSRYLVKRTGEKVFLECVQDMDHENMFWYRQDPGLGLRLIYFSYDVKMKEKGDIPEGYSVSREKKERFSLILESASTNQTSMYLCASSTNRGPNTGELFFGEGSRLTVL.